The T cell receptor (beta chain) described here comes from a study of T-cell reconstitution after alpha-beta-depleted transplantation in children (dated by TCRdb to about 2016). Regarding the research as a whole: T-cell immune reconstitution after TCRalphabeta/CD19-depleted allogeneic hematopoietic cell transplantation in children was quantitatively tracked in the study by means of TCR repertoire profiling.

Only a few counts were recorded for this clonotype. No cognate antigen has been identified for it. No much larger clone is present one base from it, and per-base qualities are unavailable. The library was produced with PCR. The instrument given in TCRdb is Illumina HiSeq 2500. TCR libraries were prepared with molecular barcoding, using unique molecular identifiers to normalize TCRbeta repertoire quantification. TCRdb reworked the public reads: Q25 trimming with fastp, MiXCR clone assembly, productive beta chains retained. When rows share a CDR3 protein, they turn into one entry using the most common DNA and genes. A total of around 400,000 distinct CDR3 sequences appear in this sample, roughly a tenth of them only once. The ten largest clones represent 4.5% to 7% of the sample. The CDR3 contains 15 residues, cysteine and phenylalanine counted. Of the read, only the CDR3 DNA is kept; its 45 bases are in frame from base 1. Deletion took 0 bases off V and 4 bases off J, with a span of 11 bases between the germline ends. The germline V gene encodes CDR1 MNHEY and CDR2 SVGAGI.

The source is a human donor who donated a stem cell graft to a child with acute myeloid leukemia. The chain joins TRBV6-5 to TRBJ2-3, with no confidently assigned D gene. The input for sequencing was PBMCs from the stem cell graft donor, taken from the stem cell graft. The CDR3 reads as follows: CASSYSSRLSDTQYF. The base sequence is TGTGCCAGCAGTTACTCTTCCAGGTTGTCAGATACGCAGTATTTT.